Following are 15 T cell receptor beta chains from one sample sequenced in a study of cytomegalovirus exposure and HLA in healthy donors. The study ran its PCR with 60 Vbeta and 13 Jbeta primers. Profiling relied on immunoSEQ multiplex PCR, and the TCRdb table lists in-frame clones only, not all of them. The data show approximately 79,000 clones, almost 80% seen once. Input material: PBMCs. The receptors originated from a woman aged 35 to 49 in good health and CMV-seropositive.

This chain uses TRBV5-6 with TRBJ1-2, with 8 nucleotides matching TRBD1. Losses at the gene ends were 3 bases for V and 8 bases for J; bases not matched to a gene: 9. The CDR3 is 14 amino acids. CDR1 and CDR2 (germline): SGHDT, YYEEEE. CDR3 loop: CASSSRGPGAGYTF. Written as DNA, the CDR3 is TGTGCCAGCAGCTCCAGGGGGCCAGGGGCCGGCTACACCTTC.

This rearrangement joins TRBV28 to TRBJ1-4; possible D gene TRBD1, 5 bases. The V end lost 4 bases, the J end lost 6 bases, and 18 bases lay between the germline ends. Germline V gives CDR1 MDHEN, CDR2 SYDVKM. This CDR3 has 16 residues. The DNA for the CDR3 is TGTGCCAGCAGTTCCGGGGGAACCAGGGTAGATGAAAAACTGTTTTTT. Translation: CASSSGGTRVDEKLFF.

The V and J genes are TRBV28 and TRBJ2-7; the match to TRBD1 covers 9 bases. Trimming cost V 6 bases and J 2 bases; bases outside gene matches: 2. CDR1 is MDHEN and CDR2 is SYDVKM in the germline V gene. The CDR3 sequence is 13 residues long. The CDR3 bases are TGTGCCAGCAGGACAGGGGGACCCTACGAGCAGTACTTC. Protein sequence: CASRTGGPYEQYF.

The DNA for the CDR3 is TGCAGCGTAGCTACGACTAGCGGAAACACCGGGGAGCTGTTTTTT. Protein sequence: CSVATTSGNTGELFF. This chain joins TRBV29-1 and TRBJ2-2, with 9 nucleotides matching TRBD2. The J segment lost 2 bases and the V segment lost 6 bases, leaving 7 bases of the junction unmatched. Germline loops: CDR1 SQVTM, CDR2 ANQGSEA. The CDR3 totals 15 residues.

The genes are TRBV29-1 and TRBJ2-1, with D maybe TRBD2 (5 bases). CDR1 and CDR2 from the germline V gene are SQVTM and ANQGSEA. Trimming removed 0 bases from V and 3 bases from J, with 18 bases in between. The CDR3 contains 17 residues. The CDR3 bases are TGCAGCGTTGAAGATTCAGGAGGAGGACTCAACTACAATGAGCAGTTCTTC. Amino acids: CSVEDSGGGLNYNEQFF.

This chain connects TRBV5-1 to TRBJ2-7; a weak D match, TRBD1 (5 bases). CDR1 is SGHRS, CDR2 YFSETQ, per germline. This CDR3 contains 14 residues. V lost 4 bases and J lost 2, with 13 bases in between. The CDR3 region is CASSARSRAYEQYF. For the CDR3, the DNA is TGCGCCAGCAGCGCCCGTTCCAGGGCCTACGAGCAGTACTTC.

J is TRBJ1-4 and V is TRBV4-2; TRBD1 might be the D (6 bases). CDR1 is LGHNA and CDR2 is YNFKEQ in the germline V gene. The CDR3 loop spans 15 amino acids. V lost 1 base to trimming and J lost 6 bases, with 12 bases between them. The CDR3 spells CASSQGVGGDEKLFF. DNA for the CDR3: TGTGCCAGCAGCCAAGGGGTAGGGGGGGATGAAAAACTGTTTTTT.

This chain uses TRBV29-1 with TRBJ2-7; the D gene is possibly TRBD2 (5 bases). V lost 1 base, J lost 7 bases, and 14 bases lay in between. Per germline, CDR1 SQVTM and CDR2 ANQGSEA. This CDR3 region has 13 residues. The CDR3 nucleotides are TGCAGCGTTGAAGGCCGGGGTAGCCGGGAGCAGTACTTC. It specifies CSVEGRGSREQYF.

The genes are TRBV2 and TRBJ2-1; 10 nucleotides line up with TRBD2. CDR1 is SNHLY and CDR2 is FYNNEI in the germline V gene. The CDR3 runs 16 residues. J was trimmed by 4 bases and V by 2 bases; bases with no gene match: 5. CDR3 in amino acids: CASSETGLASYNEQFF. The DNA of the CDR3 is TGTGCCAGCAGTGAAACGGGACTAGCGTCATACAATGAGCAGTTCTTC.

The V and J genes are TRBV6-5 and TRBJ2-1, with D maybe TRBD2 (7 bases). Germline assignment: CDR1 MNHEY and CDR2 SVGAGI. V was shortened by 2 bases and J by 10 bases, with 21 bases between the two germline ends. This CDR3 region has 16 residues. The CDR3 is CASSYRDRGGHWEQFF. The DNA for the CDR3 is TGTGCCAGCAGTTACCGTGATAGGGGGGGACATTGGGAGCAGTTCTTC.

The CDR3 spells CASSQGSRLNTDTQYF. CDR3 in DNA: TGTGCCAGCAGCCAAGGAAGTAGACTGAACACAGATACGCAGTATTTT. The J gene is TRBJ2-3, the V gene TRBV4-2; D not certain. The V and J ends lost 1 base and 2 bases respectively, with 13 bases between them. The germline CDR1 and CDR2 sequences are LGHNA and YNFKEQ. The CDR3 has 16 amino acids.

This rearrangement joins TRBV30 to TRBJ1-1; weak D call: TRBD1 (6 bases). CDR1 GTSNPN and CDR2 SVGIG come from the germline V gene (reference sequence). The CDR3 is 13 residues long. V gave up 4 bases and J gave up 6 bases, with 15 bases separating them. The CDR3 DNA reads TGTGCCTGGATAGCGGGGGCGGTTGCTGAAGCTTTCTTT. Its protein product is CAWIAGAVAEAFF.

The V gene is TRBV7-9, the J gene TRBJ2-1, with 13 bases that match TRBD2. Trimming at V came to 5 bases and at J to 7 bases, leaving 5 bases not matched to a gene. CDR1 and CDR2 (germline): SEHNR, FQNEAQ (reference sequence). CDR3 length: 15 amino acids. CDR3 sequence reads: CASSPRTSGRNEQFF. In DNA, the CDR3 is TGTGCCAGCAGCCCCCGGACTAGCGGGAGAAATGAGCAGTTCTTC.

The chain combines TRBV4-1 with TRBJ1-3; the D is unclear. The CDR3 is 14 amino acids. Trimming left V 1 base short and J 4 bases short, with 8 bases between. Germline-derived CDR1 and CDR2 are MGHRA and YSYEKL. Here the CDR3 DNA reads TGCGCCAGCAGCCAAGCATCTACCGGAAACACCATATATTTT. It translates to CASSQASTGNTIYF.

V gene TRBV6-1 combines with J gene TRBJ1-2, with a tentative D call TRBD1 (6 bases). V lost 6 bases, J lost 3 bases, and 17 bases lay in between. This CDR3 is built from 15 residues. Germline values: CDR1 MNHNS, CDR2 SASEGT. The CDR3 is CASRVMGAGDYGYTF. The CDR3 DNA reads as TGTGCCAGCAGAGTGATGGGGGCGGGGGACTATGGCTACACCTTC.